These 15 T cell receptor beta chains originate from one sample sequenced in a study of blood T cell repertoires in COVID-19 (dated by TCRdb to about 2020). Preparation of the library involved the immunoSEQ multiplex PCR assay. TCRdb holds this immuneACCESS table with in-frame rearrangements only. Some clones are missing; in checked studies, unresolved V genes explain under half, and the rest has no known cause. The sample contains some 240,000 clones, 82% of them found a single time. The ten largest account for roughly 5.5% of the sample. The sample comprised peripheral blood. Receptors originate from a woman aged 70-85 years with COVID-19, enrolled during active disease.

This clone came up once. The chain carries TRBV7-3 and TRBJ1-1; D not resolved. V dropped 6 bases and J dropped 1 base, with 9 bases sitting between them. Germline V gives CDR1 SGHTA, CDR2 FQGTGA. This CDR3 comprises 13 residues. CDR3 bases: TGTGCCAGCAGATTAGAGAGGAACACTGAAGCTTTCTTT. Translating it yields CASRLERNTEAFF.

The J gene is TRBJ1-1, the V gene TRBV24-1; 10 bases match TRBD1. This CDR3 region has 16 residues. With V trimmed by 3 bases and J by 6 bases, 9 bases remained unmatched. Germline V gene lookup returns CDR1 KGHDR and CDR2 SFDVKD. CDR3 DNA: TGTGCCACCAGTGATCCGCGACAGGGGGCGGGATCTGAAGCTTTCTTT. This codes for CATSDPRQGAGSEAFF.

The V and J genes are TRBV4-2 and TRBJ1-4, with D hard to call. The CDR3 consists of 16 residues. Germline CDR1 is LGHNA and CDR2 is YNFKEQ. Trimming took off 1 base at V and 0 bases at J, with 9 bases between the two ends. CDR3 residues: CASSQARRATNEKLFF. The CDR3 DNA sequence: TGTGCCAGCAGCCAAGCCCGGCGGGCAACTAATGAAAAACTGTTTTTT.

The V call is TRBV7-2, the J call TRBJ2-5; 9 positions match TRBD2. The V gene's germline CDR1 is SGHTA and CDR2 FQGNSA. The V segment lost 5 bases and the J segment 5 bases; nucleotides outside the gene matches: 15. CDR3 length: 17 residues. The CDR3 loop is CASSPPGGGRGGETQYF. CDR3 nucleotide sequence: TGTGCCAGCAGCCCTCCGGGAGGCGGGAGGGGAGGGGAGACCCAGTACTTC.

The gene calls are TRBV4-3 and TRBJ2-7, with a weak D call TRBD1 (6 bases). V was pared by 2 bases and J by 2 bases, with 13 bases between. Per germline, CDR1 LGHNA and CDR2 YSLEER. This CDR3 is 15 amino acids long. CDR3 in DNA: TGCGCCAGCAGCCAATATCGGACAGTTCCCTACGAGCAGTACTTC. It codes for CASSQYRTVPYEQYF.

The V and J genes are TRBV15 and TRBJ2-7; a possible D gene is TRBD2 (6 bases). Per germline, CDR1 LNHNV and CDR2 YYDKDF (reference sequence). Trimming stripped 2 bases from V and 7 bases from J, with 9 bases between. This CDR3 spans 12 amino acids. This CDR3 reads CATSRPAGEQYF. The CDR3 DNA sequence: TGTGCCACCAGCAGACCTGCGGGGGAGCAGTACTTC. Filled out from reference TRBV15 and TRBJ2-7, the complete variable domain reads DAMVIQNPRYQVTQFGKPVTLSCSQTLNHNVMYWYQQKSSQAPKLLFHYYDKDFNNEADTPDNFQSRRPNTSFCFLDIRSPGLGDTAMYLCATSRPAGEQYFGPGTRLTVT.

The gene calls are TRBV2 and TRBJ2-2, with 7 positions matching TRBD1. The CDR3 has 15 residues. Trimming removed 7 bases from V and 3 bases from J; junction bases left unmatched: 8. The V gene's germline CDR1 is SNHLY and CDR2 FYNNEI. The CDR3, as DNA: TGTGCCAGCAAAACGACAGGGACGGACACCGGGGAGCTGTTTTTT. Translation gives CASKTTGTDTGELFF. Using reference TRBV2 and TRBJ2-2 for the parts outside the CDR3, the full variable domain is EPEVTQTPSHQVTQMGQEVILRCVPISNHLYFYWYRQILGQKVEFLVSFYNNEISEKSEIFDDQFSVERPDGSNFTLKIRSTKLEDSAMYFCASKTTGTDTGELFFGEGSRLTVL.

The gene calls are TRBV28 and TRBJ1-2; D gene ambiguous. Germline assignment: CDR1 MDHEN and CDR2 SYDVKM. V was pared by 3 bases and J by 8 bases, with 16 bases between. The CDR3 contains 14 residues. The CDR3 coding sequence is TGTGCCAGCAGTTTGGGAGTAGTCTTAAAAGGCTACACCTTC. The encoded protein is CASSLGVVLKGYTF.

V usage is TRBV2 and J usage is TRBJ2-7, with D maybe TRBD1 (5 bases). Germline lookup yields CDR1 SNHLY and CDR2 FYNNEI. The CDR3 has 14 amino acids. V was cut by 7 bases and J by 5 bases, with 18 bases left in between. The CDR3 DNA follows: TGTGCCAGCAAGCCCTTTACAGGACGTGACGAGCAGTACTTC. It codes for CASKPFTGRDEQYF.

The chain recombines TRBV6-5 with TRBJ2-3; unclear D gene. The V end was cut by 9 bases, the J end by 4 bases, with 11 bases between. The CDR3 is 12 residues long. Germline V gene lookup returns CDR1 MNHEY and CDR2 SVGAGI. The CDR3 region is CASKSSADTQYF. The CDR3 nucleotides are TGTGCCAGTAAATCCAGCGCAGATACGCAGTATTTT.

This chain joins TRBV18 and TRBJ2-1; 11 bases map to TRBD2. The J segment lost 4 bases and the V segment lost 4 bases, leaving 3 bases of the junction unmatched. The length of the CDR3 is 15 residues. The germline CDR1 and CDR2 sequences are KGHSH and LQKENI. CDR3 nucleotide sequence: TGTGCCAGCTCACAAGGACTAGCGGGTTACAATGAGCAGTTCTTC. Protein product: CASSQGLAGYNEQFF.

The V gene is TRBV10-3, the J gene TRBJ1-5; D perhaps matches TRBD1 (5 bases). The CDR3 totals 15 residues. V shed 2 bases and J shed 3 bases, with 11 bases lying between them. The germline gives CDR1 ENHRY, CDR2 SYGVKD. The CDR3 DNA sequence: TGTGCCATCAGTGAGGGGCCAGGGAACAATCAGCCCCAGCATTTT. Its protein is CAISEGPGNNQPQHF.

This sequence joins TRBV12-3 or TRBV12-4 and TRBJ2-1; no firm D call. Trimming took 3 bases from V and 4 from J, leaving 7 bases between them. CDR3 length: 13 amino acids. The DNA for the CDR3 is TGTGCCAGCAGTTTGGGCGAGTACAATGAGCAGTTCTTC. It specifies CASSLGEYNEQFF.

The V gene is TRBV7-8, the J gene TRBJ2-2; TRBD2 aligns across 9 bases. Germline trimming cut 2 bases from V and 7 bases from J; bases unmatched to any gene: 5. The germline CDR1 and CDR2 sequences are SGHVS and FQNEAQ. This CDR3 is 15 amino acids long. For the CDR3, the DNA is TGTGCCAGCAGCTTACGGCGGGAGGGCATCGGGGAGCTGTTTTTT. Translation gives CASSLRREGIGELFF.

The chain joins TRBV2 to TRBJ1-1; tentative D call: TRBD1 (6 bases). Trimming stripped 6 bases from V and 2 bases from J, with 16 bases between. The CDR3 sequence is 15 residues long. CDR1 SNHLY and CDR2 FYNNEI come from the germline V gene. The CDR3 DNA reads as TGTGCCAGCAGCCCACCGGGGGGCGGTAACACTGAAGCTTTCTTT. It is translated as CASSPPGGGNTEAFF.